The rows below give T cell receptor beta chains drawn from one sample of a study of CD8+ T cells in alopecia areata. Produced via immunoSEQ multiplex PCR; TCRdb's table is partial and in-frame only. In the table there are 110,000 to 150,000 clones, 51% of which are singletons. This sample comprised CD4+ T cells sorted from blood, obtained at week 0. The receptors originated from a human donor with alopecia areata. The CDR3 runs from the conserved cysteine through the conserved F or W. D genes are given only for firm matches. Rows give clone size only sometimes, using once, few, many, or a class for an expanded clone.

clone size	J gene	V gene	D gene	CDR3 DNA	CDR3 protein
-	TRBJ1-1	TRBV6-6	-	TGTGCCAGCAGTCCGGGGGGAGCTGAAGCTTTCTTT	CASSPGGAEAFF
-	TRBJ1-2	TRBV29-1	-	TGCAGCGTTGAAGGGCAGGAAGGGTCGTCAGGCTACACCTTC	CSVEGQEGSSGYTF
-	TRBJ2-1	TRBV11-2	TRBD2	TGTGCCAGCAGCTTAGATCCCGGACTAGCGGGACCACAGTTCTTC	CASSLDPGLAGPQFF
-	TRBJ2-7	TRBV15	-	TGTGCCACCAGCAGAGTCGGTAGCGGCTCCTACGAGCAGTACTTC	CATSRVGSGSYEQYF
few	TRBJ2-7	TRBV7-9	-	TGTGCCAGCAGTCCCACCCTAGCCGCACCCTACGAGCAGTACTTC	CASSPTLAAPYEQYF
-	TRBJ2-1	TRBV27	-	TGTGCCATCCTCCTATGGGGGGCCTACAATGAGCAGTTCTTC	CAILLWGAYNEQFF
-	TRBJ2-5	TRBV5-1	-	TGCGCCAGCGACGGACGGAGAGAGACCCAGTACTTC	CASDGRRETQYF
-	TRBJ2-5	TRBV18	TRBD2	TGTGCCAGCTCGCCCCCACGGGAGGGGAACCAAGAGACCCAGTACTTC	CASSPPREGNQETQYF
once	TRBJ2-1	TRBV5-1	TRBD2	TGCGCCAGCAGCTTCCCCAGCGGGAGCAACAATGAGCAGTTCTTC	CASSFPSGSNNEQFF
-	TRBJ2-7	TRBV5-1	TRBD1	TGCGCCAGCGCTAACCCCGACAGGGGGCGTCACGAGCAGTACTTC	CASANPDRGRHEQYF
few	TRBJ1-4	TRBV29-1	-	TGCAGCGTTGGGCGGGGCACCCGAGGTGAACTGTTTTTT	CSVGRGTRGELFF
-	TRBJ2-1	TRBV4-2	-	TGTGCCAGCAGCCAAGATTATCAGCGCTTCTCCTACAATGAGCAGTTCTTC	CASSQDYQRFSYNEQFF
-	TRBJ2-7	TRBV28	-	TGTGCCAGCAGCCCCTCGGGGCGGACACACTCCTACGAGCAGTACTTC	CASSPSGRTHSYEQYF
few	TRBJ2-1	TRBV25-1	TRBD2	TGTGCCAGCCGCGGGGGAGGCGGAGGAACGGTCAATGAGCAGTTCTTC	CASRGGGGGTVNEQFF
-	TRBJ2-1	TRBV4-3	TRBD2	TGCGCCAGCAGCCAAGAAACTAGCGGGAGGGCCCGGCAGTTCTTC	CASSQETSGRARQFF
-	TRBJ2-4	TRBV6-6	-	TGTGCCAGCAGTTCGGGGGCCAAAAACATTCAGTACTTC	CASSSGAKNIQYF
few	TRBJ2-1	TRBV6-5	TRBD1	TGTGCCAGCAGACCGGACAGGGACTCCTACAATGAGCAGTTCTTC	CASRPDRDSYNEQFF
few	TRBJ2-3	TRBV7-2	TRBD1	TGTGCCAGCAGCTTAGCCAGGGGGCGATCTACGCAGTATTTT	CASSLARGRSTQYF
few	TRBJ2-1	TRBV30	TRBD2	TGTGCCTGGAGGACCCTAGCGGGAGGAAGGAATGAGCAGTTCTTC	CAWRTLAGGRNEQFF
few	TRBJ2-5	TRBV23-1	TRBD2	TGCGCCAGCAGTCAACGTCGGGAGGGGCGGGAGACCCAGTACTTC	CASSQRREGRETQYF
-	TRBJ2-1	TRBV29-1	-	TGCAGCGTTATTCTAGTACGGGGAGTCGGAATACGTGAGCAGTTCTTC	CSVILVRGVGIREQFF
-	TRBJ1-5	TRBV23-1	TRBD1	TGCGCCAGCAGTCAAGCTCCCGGGACAGGGGGCAGTCAGCCCCAGCATTTT	CASSQAPGTGGSQPQHF
-	TRBJ1-1	TRBV30	TRBD1	TGTGCCTGGAACAGGGGGCCGGCTGAAGCTTTCTTT	CAWNRGPAEAFF
-	TRBJ1-1	TRBV7-2	TRBD1	TGTGCCAGCAGCTTAGTTAATACGATCGGGACAGGGGGGAGGACTGAAGCTTTCTTT	CASSLVNTIGTGGRTEAFF
-	TRBJ1-4	TRBV4-1	-	TGCGCCAGCAGCCAAGTCAACCTAGGGTTCAGGGCTGGGGAAAAACTGTTTTTT	CASSQVNLGFRAGEKLFF
few	TRBJ1-3	TRBV29-1	-	TGCAGCGCCCTCCTTGGAAACACCATATATTTT	CSALLGNTIYF
few	TRBJ1-2	TRBV29-1	-	TGCAGCGTTGTGGTCATGTCGAGGGTGGATGGCTACACCTTC	CSVVVMSRVDGYTF
-	TRBJ2-5	TRBV11-3	TRBD2	TGTGCCAGCAGCCCCGGCCTAGCGGGACAAGAGACCCAGTACTTC	CASSPGLAGQETQYF
few	TRBJ2-7	TRBV29-1	TRBD1	TGCAGCGTGCCGGACAGGCACGAGCAGTACTTC	CSVPDRHEQYF
-	TRBJ2-3	TRBV9	-	TGTGCCAGCAGCGCCCGCACAGATACGCAGTATTTT	CASSARTDTQYF
-	TRBJ2-7	TRBV5-1	TRBD2	TGCGCCAGCAGCAGAGCGGGAGTTTACGAGCAGTACTTC	CASSRAGVYEQYF
-	TRBJ2-1	TRBV5-1	-	TGCGCCAGCAGCTCCTGGACCAATACCGGGACGCAGTTCTTC	CASSSWTNTGTQFF
-	TRBJ2-5	TRBV7-2	-	TGTGCCAGCAGCTTACACAGGGTAGAGACCCAGTACTTC	CASSLHRVETQYF
few	TRBJ2-7	TRBV5-1	TRBD2	TGCGCCAGCACTCAGACTAGCGGGCTAAGCTCCTACGAGCAGTACTTC	CASTQTSGLSSYEQYF
-	TRBJ2-3	TRBV9	-	TGTGCCAGCAGCGCGTGGGGCGGGAACACAGATACGCAGTATTTT	CASSAWGGNTDTQYF
-	TRBJ2-5	TRBV21-1	-	TGTGCCAGCAGCAAAGTCAATAGGAGGGAGGCCGGGGAGACCCAGTACTTC	CASSKVNRREAGETQYF
-	TRBJ2-5	TRBV15	-	TGTGCCACCAGCCGAAGGGCCCTAGGGGAGACCCAGTACTTC	CATSRRALGETQYF
-	TRBJ1-5	TRBV6-6	TRBD1	TGTGCCAGCACTCCTTCCCGGGACAGGTCGGAATTTTTT	CASTPSRDRSEFF
-	TRBJ1-2	TRBV4-2	-	TGTGCCAGCAGCCAGGACCGGACACGAACAAACTATGGCTACACCTTC	CASSQDRTRTNYGYTF
-	TRBJ2-3	TRBV4-3	-	TGCGCCAGCAGCCAGGACTATGACGGGATCACAGATACGCAGTATTTT	CASSQDYDGITDTQYF
few	TRBJ1-1	TRBV11-2	TRBD1	TGTGCCAGCAGATCCGTTAGGGGGACAGGAACTGAAGCTTTCTTT	CASRSVRGTGTEAFF
many	TRBJ1-4	TRBV9	-	TGTGCCAGCGGGTTTGGAGGAAAACTGTTTTTT	CASGFGGKLFF
-	TRBJ2-5	TRBV4-2	-	TGTGCCAGCAGCCAGGCGTTCGGAAGAGGGTCTAAAGAGACCCAGTACTTC	CASSQAFGRGSKETQYF
-	TRBJ1-2	TRBV28	-	TGTGCCAGCCTAGGCTATGGCTACACCTTC	CASLGYGYTF
once	TRBJ2-1	TRBV7-9	TRBD2	TGTGCCAGCAGCCTCGGACTAGCGGGAGGGTTCTACAATGAGCAGTTCTTC	CASSLGLAGGFYNEQFF
-	TRBJ2-3	TRBV7-9	-	TGTGCCAGCAGCCCCCGGGGGTCGCCGGGAGATACGCAGTATTTT	CASSPRGSPGDTQYF
few	TRBJ2-2	TRBV5-4	-	TGTGCCAGCAGCTTGGTTGGTAGCGGGAACACCGGGGAGCTGTTTTTT	CASSLVGSGNTGELFF
-	TRBJ2-7	TRBV29-1	-	TGCAGCGTTAGCCCCCAGGGATGGGAGACCTACGAGCAGTACTTC	CSVSPQGWETYEQYF
-	TRBJ1-5	TRBV2	-	TGTGCCAGCAGTGGACGTTTAAATCAGCCCCAGCATTTT	CASSGRLNQPQHF
-	TRBJ1-2	TRBV5-1	TRBD1	TGCGCCAGCAGCTTACAGGGGGCAAACTATGGCTACACCTTC	CASSLQGANYGYTF
-	TRBJ2-3	TRBV5-4	TRBD2	TGTGCCAGCAGCCCTGGACTAGCGGACACAGATACGCAGTATTTT	CASSPGLADTDTQYF